This T cell receptor beta chain derives from a study of CD8+ T cells in alopecia areata. In the study overall: Treated patients swallowed 5 to 10 mg of oral tofacitinib twice daily.

Following RNA extraction, reverse transcription yielded cDNA that acted as the sequencing template. The repertoire was sequenced with immunoSEQ multiplex PCR; TCRdb's copy has only in-frame clones and lacks some. The data show approximately 180,000 clones, about 70% seen once. Peripheral blood and lesional scalp punch biopsies were taken from alopecia areata patients. J lost 4 bases, V lost 3 bases, and 1 base had no gene match. The germline V gene has CDR1 ENHRY and CDR2 SYGVKD. This CDR3 contains 15 residues. Findings of the study overall: Elevated clonality characterized lesional scalp relative to normal scalp, particularly in alopecia totalis/universalis.

Regarding this clone: Its antigen is still unknown.

The TCR originated in a human donor with alopecia areata. V gene TRBV10-3 combines with J gene TRBJ2-1, with 12 positions matching TRBD2. The sample in question was CD8+ T cells sorted from blood, obtained at week 0. The CDR3 DNA follows: TGTGCCATCAGTGAAACTAGCGGGGGGTACAATGAGCAGTTCTTC. Its protein product is CAISETSGGYNEQFF.